Presented here are 25 T cell receptor beta chains from one specimen sequenced in a study of OX40 agonist ivuxolimab in advanced cancers. Only in-frame clones appear in the TCRdb table, and some are missing; sequencing was by immunoSEQ multiplex PCR. Of 55,000 to 85,000 clones in the sample, about nine tenths were seen once. The sequences come from CD4+ or CD8+ T cells sorted from blood, collected in a trial of the OX40 agonist ivuxolimab. The receptor source for this set is an adult with an advanced solid tumor such as melanoma, head and neck, liver or kidney cancer.

This sequence joins TRBV6-5 and TRBJ1-1; D is undetermined. The V gene lost 0 bases and the J gene lost 7 bases, with 6 bases spanning the gap. This CDR3 is 12 amino acids long. The germline CDR1 and CDR2 sequences are MNHEY and SVGAGI. The CDR3 protein is CASSYSGSEAFF. The CDR3 DNA reads TGTGCCAGCAGTTACTCGGGCAGTGAAGCTTTCTTT.

The V and J genes are TRBV15 and TRBJ1-5, with D possibly TRBD1 on 6 matching bases. V lost 4 bases and J 3 bases, leaving 13 bases between the germline ends. Per the germline V gene, CDR1 is LNHNV and CDR2 is YYDKDF (reference sequence). The CDR3 runs to 15 residues. The CDR3 DNA sequence: TGTGCCACCAGCATTACCAGGGGCTTCAATCAGCCCCAGCATTTT. It codes for CATSITRGFNQPQHF.

The gene calls are TRBV19 and TRBJ1-2; D call uncertain. The germline V and J ends were trimmed by 1 base and 4 bases, with 13 bases remaining between them. The CDR3 sequence is 15 residues long. Germline V lookup: CDR1 LNHDA, CDR2 SQIVND (reference sequence). This chain's CDR3 is CASSIVAASAYGYTF. The DNA of the CDR3 is TGTGCCAGTAGTATAGTGGCGGCGTCGGCCTATGGCTACACCTTC.

The chain carries TRBV29-1 and TRBJ2-1; D call uncertain. The germline V gene has CDR1 SQVTM and CDR2 ANQGSEA. The CDR3 contains 12 residues. The ends were cut back, 8 bases at V and 4 bases at J, with 12 bases in the middle. CDR3 protein: CSILDGYNEQFF. The CDR3 nucleotides read TGCAGCATCCTGGACGGGTACAATGAGCAGTTCTTC.

This clone has more than one count but fewer than ten. CDR3 nucleotides: TGTGCCAGCAGTTCCCGGACTAACTATGGCTACACCTTC. As protein: CASSSRTNYGYTF. V and J are TRBV13 and TRBJ1-2; D remains ambiguous. The CDR3 spans 13 residues. Germline V lookup: CDR1 PRHDT, CDR2 FYEKMQ (reference sequence). The V gene lost 6 bases and the J gene lost 0 bases, with 8 bases spanning the gap.

The chain carries TRBV7-6 and TRBJ2-7, with TRBD1 as a possible D gene (6 bases). CDR1 and CDR2 from the germline V gene are SGHVS and FNYEAQ. Trimming stripped 6 bases from V and 7 bases from J, with 22 bases between. There are 15 residues in the CDR3. The CDR3 DNA reads TGTGCCAGCAGTCTAGGGGGTCGGGACCAGGGAGAGCAGTACTTC. Encoded protein: CASSLGGRDQGEQYF.

The chain couples TRBV9 to TRBJ2-1; no clear D gene. The ends were cut back, 0 bases at V and 5 bases at J, with 6 bases in the middle. Germline V lookup: CDR1 SGDLS, CDR2 YYNGEE. This CDR3 contains 13 residues. DNA for the CDR3: TGTGCCAGCAGCGTAGAAGTAGACAATGAGCAGTTCTTC. It specifies CASSVEVDNEQFF. The whole variable domain, filled in from reference TRBV9 and TRBJ2-1, reads DSGVTQTPKHLITATGQRVTLRCSPRSGDLSVYWYQQSLDQGLQFLIQYYNGEERAKGNILERFSAQQFPDLHSELNLSSLELGDSALYFCASSVEVDNEQFFGPGTRLTVL.

The chain joins TRBV6-4 to TRBJ2-1; a weak D match, TRBD2 (5 bases). Trimming shortened V by 1 base and J by 9 bases, and 19 bases separated the two germline ends. The V gene's germline CDR1 is MRHNA and CDR2 SNTAGT. This CDR3 comprises 16 residues. CDR3 bases: TGTGCCAGCAGTGACTACCCGGGATTCCGGGTGGTTGAGCAGTTCTTC. Its translation: CASSDYPGFRVVEQFF.

This chain links TRBV19 with TRBJ2-1; D perhaps matches TRBD2 (7 bases). Trimming pared 0 bases from V and 6 bases from J, leaving 12 bases between. There are 15 residues in the CDR3. The germline gives CDR1 LNHDA, CDR2 SQIVND (reference sequence). The CDR3 loop reads CASSIDLGGGNEQFF. As DNA, the CDR3 is TGTGCCAGTAGTATAGATCTAGGGGGGGGCAATGAGCAGTTCTTC.

This chain joins TRBV4-2 and TRBJ2-1, with TRBD2 matching over 12 bases. The length of the CDR3 is 17 residues. Germline CDR1 LGHNA, CDR2 YNFKEQ. V lost 4 bases, J lost 4 bases, and 8 bases stayed unmatched. CDR3 sequence: CASSLRTSGNPYNEQFF. Written as DNA, the CDR3 is TGTGCCAGCAGCCTTAGGACTAGCGGGAACCCGTACAATGAGCAGTTCTTC.

This chain links TRBV28 with TRBJ1-5; a weak D match, TRBD1 (5 bases). Germline CDR1 reads MDHEN; CDR2 reads SYDVKM. The CDR3 contains 14 residues. Trimming took 8 bases from V and 2 from J, leaving 13 bases between them. CDR3 nucleotides: TGTGCCAGCCGAGGGGTGCTAGGCAATCAGCCCCAGCATTTT. This gives the protein CASRGVLGNQPQHF.

This clone has a single count. V usage is TRBV9 and J usage is TRBJ2-3; 8 bases align to TRBD1. V was pared by 4 bases and J by 0 bases, with 4 bases of the junction left unmatched. The CDR3 length is 15 residues. The germline gives CDR1 SGDLS, CDR2 YYNGEE. The CDR3 protein is CASSPWTGSTDTQYF. As DNA, the CDR3 is TGTGCCAGCAGCCCGTGGACAGGGAGCACAGATACGCAGTATTTT.

This sequence joins TRBV27 and TRBJ2-2, with 8 positions matching TRBD1. The V gene's germline CDR1 is MNHEY and CDR2 SMNVEV (reference sequence). The J segment lost 0 bases and the V segment lost 6 bases, leaving 9 bases of the junction unmatched. This CDR3 is built from 17 residues. The CDR3 nucleotides are TGTGCCAGCAGACTCAGGGCCAGGGGGCCGAACACCGGGGAGCTGTTTTTT. Its translation is CASRLRARGPNTGELFF.

This sequence joins TRBV28 and TRBJ2-4; D assignment may be TRBD1 or TRBD2 (5 bases each). V was cut by 6 bases and J by 0 bases, with 6 bases left in between. In germline, CDR1 is MDHEN, CDR2 SYDVKM. The CDR3 contains 13 residues. In DNA form, the CDR3 reads TGTGCCAGCAGGGGGGTAGCCAAAAACATTCAGTACTTC. Translation gives CASRGVAKNIQYF.

V gene TRBV28 combines with J gene TRBJ1-5; perhaps TRBD1 as D (5 bases). Trimming pared 6 bases from V and 2 bases from J, leaving 17 bases between. CDR3 length equals 16 residues. Germline V gives CDR1 MDHEN, CDR2 SYDVKM. CDR3 residues: CASRGAGWGGNQPQHF. The CDR3, as DNA: TGTGCCAGCAGAGGGGCTGGTTGGGGTGGCAATCAGCCCCAGCATTTT.

This clone was counted between two and nine times. This chain connects TRBV6-6 to TRBJ2-2; D is perhaps TRBD1 (5 bases). Trimming removed 1 base from V and 8 bases from J, with 8 bases in between. CDR3 size: 13 residues. Germline CDR1 MNHNY, CDR2 SVGAGI (reference sequence). For the CDR3, the DNA is TGTGCCAGCAGTTACTTTGACAGAGGGGAGCTGTTTTTT. Its protein is CASSYFDRGELFF.

The V and J genes are TRBV18 and TRBJ2-5, with no clear D. The V end was cut by 3 bases, the J end by 1 base, with 12 bases between. In germline, CDR1 is KGHSH, CDR2 LQKENI. The CDR3 extends over 15 amino acids. The CDR3: CASSPFFSLQETQYF. The CDR3 nucleotides read TGTGCCAGCTCACCTTTCTTTTCCCTCCAAGAGACCCAGTACTTC. Filled out from reference TRBV18 and TRBJ2-5, the complete variable domain reads NAGVMQNPRHLVRRRGQEARLRCSPMKGHSHVYWYRQLPEEGLKFMVYLQKENIIDESGMPKERFSAEFPKEGPSILRIQQVVRGDSAAYFCASSPFFSLQETQYFGPGTRLLVL.

The chain is built from TRBV6-1 and TRBJ2-7, with D maybe TRBD2 (6 bases). V lost 7 bases and J 4 bases, leaving 14 bases between the germline ends. The CDR3 runs 13 residues. Germline CDR1 reads MNHNS; CDR2 reads SASEGT. The CDR3 sequence is CASNRQGGYEQYF. The DNA of the CDR3 is TGTGCCAGCAATCGGCAGGGAGGATACGAGCAGTACTTC.

This sequence joins TRBV6-6 and TRBJ2-7, with TRBD2 matching 12 bases. Germline loops: CDR1 MNHNY, CDR2 SVGAGI (reference sequence). The trim removed 6 bases at V and 6 bases at J, leaving 9 bases unmatched. The CDR3 spans 15 residues. Here the CDR3 DNA reads TGTGCCAGCAGCGCCGAGACTAGCGGGAGAACCGAGCAGTACTTC. Translation: CASSAETSGRTEQYF.

This clone has only a few counts. The chain couples TRBV2 to TRBJ1-5, with a weak D call TRBD1 (6 bases). The CDR3 runs to 14 residues. CDR1 SNHLY and CDR2 FYNNEI come from the germline V gene. V was cut by 6 bases and J by 5 bases, with 14 bases left in between. The DNA for the CDR3 is TGTGCCAGCAGCCGGGACACCGGTCATCAGCCCCAGCATTTT. Translation gives CASSRDTGHQPQHF.

This clone is a singleton in its sample. J is TRBJ2-1 and V is TRBV5-6; TRBD2 aligns across 14 bases. The germline gives CDR1 SGHDT, CDR2 YYEEEE. J gave up 8 bases and V 0 bases, and 7 bases lay outside the gene matches. The length of the CDR3 is 17 residues. This chain's CDR3 is CASSLAGTSGSGDEQFF. CDR3 DNA: TGTGCCAGCAGCTTGGCGGGGACTAGCGGGAGTGGGGATGAGCAGTTCTTC.

The gene calls are TRBV6-5 and TRBJ2-7; the D gene could be TRBD1 or TRBD2 (6 bases each). The CDR3 is made up of 14 amino acids. The V end was cut by 7 bases, the J end by 4 bases, with 17 bases between. Germline-derived CDR1 and CDR2 are MNHEY and SVGAGI. The CDR3 region has the DNA TGTGCCAGCAACGAGGGGGGCGTCCCGTACGAGCAGTACTTC. Encoded protein: CASNEGGVPYEQYF.

V usage is TRBV5-1 and J usage is TRBJ2-2; D possibly uses TRBD1 or TRBD2 (5 bases each). This CDR3 contains 15 residues. The germline gives CDR1 SGHRS, CDR2 YFSETQ. With 0 bases removed from V and 7 bases from J, the gap between germline ends came to 13 bases. CDR3 amino acids: CASSLDRGVIGELFF. The CDR3 DNA reads TGCGCCAGCAGCTTGGACCGGGGCGTAATCGGGGAGCTGTTTTTT.

J is TRBJ1-2 and V is TRBV10-3; TRBD1 aligns across 9 bases. Germline V CDR1 and CDR2: ENHRY, SYGVKD. The CDR3 is made up of 13 amino acids. J was trimmed by 8 bases and V by 5 bases; bases with no gene match: 6. The CDR3 loop is CAISLGQGYGYTF. CDR3 DNA sequence: TGTGCCATCAGTCTAGGACAGGGGTACGGCTACACCTTC.

This chain uses TRBV18 with TRBJ2-1; the match to TRBD2 covers 10 bases. This CDR3 is 17 amino acids long. After removal of 0 bases from V and 8 bases from J, the junction contained 10 bases not matched to a gene. Germline-derived CDR1 and CDR2 are KGHSH and LQKENI. CDR3 protein: CASSPPGWASGSDEQFF. The CDR3 DNA follows: TGTGCCAGCTCACCACCGGGGTGGGCTAGCGGGAGCGATGAGCAGTTCTTC.